This is a list of T cell receptor beta chains from one sample in a study of T cells after yellow fever vaccination. From the 5' RACE reads, TCRdb called clonotypes with MiXCR, one entry per CDR3 protein. This sample has some 240,000 distinct CDR3 sequences; approximately 3.2% occur once, and the top ten carry about 3.3%. The starting material was CD4+ T cells sorted from PBMCs, obtained 10 days after the yellow fever booster vaccination. Receptors originate from a man younger than 35 who received the YFV17D yellow fever vaccine. Each CDR3 is given with its conserved first and last residue. D genes are given only for firm matches. Expanded clones get a size class; other rows say once, few or many, or leave the size out.

D: -
size: -
V: TRBV18
J: TRBJ2-3
CDR3: CASSPQGASTDTQYF
DNA: TGTGCCAGCTCACCACAGGGTGCTAGCACAGATACGCAGTATTTT

D: TRBD1
size: few
V: TRBV20-1
J: TRBJ2-7
CDR3: CSAYRTGGGEQYF
DNA: TGCAGTGCTTACAGGACAGGGGGCGGCGAGCAGTACTTC

D: -
size: few
V: TRBV4-2
J: TRBJ2-5
CDR3: CASSQADLLGGTQYF
DNA: TGTGCCAGCAGCCAAGCTGACCTACTAGGGGGGACCCAGTACTTC

D: -
size: -
V: TRBV5-1
J: TRBJ2-5
CDR3: CASSLLDRKGETQYF
DNA: TGCGCCAGCAGCTTGTTGGACAGAAAAGGAGAGACCCAGTACTTC

D: -
size: many
V: TRBV7-9
J: TRBJ2-3
CDR3: CASSPSGANTQYF
DNA: TGTGCCAGCAGCCCGAGTGGGGCGAATACGCAGTATTTT

D: -
size: -
V: TRBV6-6
J: TRBJ1-1
CDR3: CASRLRTSTTEAFF
DNA: TGTGCCAGCAGACTCAGGACTTCCACTACTGAAGCTTTCTTT

D: TRBD2
size: many
V: TRBV7-9
J: TRBJ2-2
CDR3: CASSETSATPPELFF
DNA: TGTGCCAGCAGCGAGACTAGCGCCACGCCTCCAGAGCTGTTTTTT

D: TRBD2
size: many
V: TRBV28
J: TRBJ2-3
CDR3: CASSLRLASDTQYF
DNA: TGTGCCAGCAGTTTAAGACTAGCCTCAGATACGCAGTATTTT

D: -
size: few
V: TRBV5-1
J: TRBJ2-1
CDR3: CASSLSQRAYNEQFF
DNA: TGCGCCAGCAGCTTAAGCCAGCGGGCCTACAATGAGCAGTTCTTC

D: -
size: -
V: TRBV12-3/TRBV12-4
J: TRBJ2-3
CDR3: CASRPQARITDTQYF
DNA: TGTGCCAGCAGACCTCAGGCCCGCATCACAGATACGCAGTATTTT

D: -
size: many
V: TRBV5-5
J: TRBJ1-3
CDR3: CASSRREAGNTIYF
DNA: TGTGCCAGCAGCCGCAGGGAGGCCGGAAACACCATATATTTT

D: TRBD1
size: few
V: TRBV6-1
J: TRBJ1-1
CDR3: CASTPGTGDTEAFF
DNA: TGTGCCAGCACCCCCGGGACAGGGGACACTGAAGCTTTCTTT

D: -
size: -
V: TRBV12-3/TRBV12-4
J: TRBJ1-2
CDR3: CASTPLRRDGGYTF
DNA: TGTGCCAGCACTCCCCTCCGGCGGGACGGAGGCTACACCTTC

D: -
size: many
V: TRBV12-3/TRBV12-4
J: TRBJ2-2
CDR3: CASSLTGGGGELFF
DNA: TGTGCCAGCAGTTTAACCGGGGGAGGCGGGGAGCTGTTTTTT

D: -
size: few
V: TRBV5-1
J: TRBJ2-3
CDR3: CASSLVAGAPPDTQYF
DNA: TGCGCCAGCAGCTTGGTGGCGGGGGCCCCCCCAGATACGCAGTATTTT

D: TRBD1
size: few
V: TRBV20-1
J: TRBJ2-3
CDR3: CSAFHRGDFFTDTQYF
DNA: TGCAGTGCTTTCCACAGGGGGGACTTCTTCACAGATACGCAGTATTTT

D: TRBD1
size: -
V: TRBV3-1
J: TRBJ2-3
CDR3: CASSQGTGDTDTQYF
DNA: TGTGCCAGCAGCCAAGGGACAGGGGACACAGATACGCAGTATTTT

D: TRBD1
size: -
V: TRBV13
J: TRBJ2-3
CDR3: CASMTGEGTDTQYF
DNA: TGTGCCAGTATGACAGGGGAGGGCACAGATACGCAGTATTTT

D: -
size: many
V: TRBV28
J: TRBJ1-2
CDR3: CASSLIIPRRAHYGYTF
DNA: TGTGCCAGCAGTTTAATCATTCCCCGGCGGGCCCACTATGGCTACACCTTC

D: -
size: -
V: TRBV24-1
J: TRBJ2-3
CDR3: CATSDPRGTDTQYF
DNA: TGTGCCACCAGTGACCCGAGGGGCACAGATACGCAGTATTTT

D: -
size: many
V: TRBV27
J: TRBJ1-6
CDR3: CASRRSGTLDNSPLHF
DNA: TGTGCCAGCAGACGCTCCGGGACACTAGATAATTCACCCCTCCACTTT

D: TRBD2
size: -
V: TRBV19
J: TRBJ2-1
CDR3: CASSPGGNPHNEQFF
DNA: TGTGCCAGTAGTCCCGGGGGGAACCCCCACAATGAGCAGTTCTTC

D: TRBD2
size: -
V: TRBV7-9
J: TRBJ2-3
CDR3: CASSLAWASGSTDTQYF
DNA: TGTGCCAGCAGCTTAGCGTGGGCTAGCGGCAGCACAGATACGCAGTATTTT